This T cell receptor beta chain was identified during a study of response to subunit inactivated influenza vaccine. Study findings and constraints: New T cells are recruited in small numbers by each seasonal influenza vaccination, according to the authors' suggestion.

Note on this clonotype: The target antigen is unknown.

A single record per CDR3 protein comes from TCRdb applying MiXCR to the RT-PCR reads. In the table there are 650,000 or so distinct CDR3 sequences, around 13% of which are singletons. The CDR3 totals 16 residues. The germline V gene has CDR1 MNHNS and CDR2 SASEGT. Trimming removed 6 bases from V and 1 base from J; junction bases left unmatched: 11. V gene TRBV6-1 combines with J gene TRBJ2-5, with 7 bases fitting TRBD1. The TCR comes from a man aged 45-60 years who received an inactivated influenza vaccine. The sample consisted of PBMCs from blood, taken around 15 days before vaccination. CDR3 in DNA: TGTGCCAGCAGCCCCCGGGACAGTGCGGTCCAAGAGACCCAGTACTTC. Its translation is CASSPRDSAVQETQYF.